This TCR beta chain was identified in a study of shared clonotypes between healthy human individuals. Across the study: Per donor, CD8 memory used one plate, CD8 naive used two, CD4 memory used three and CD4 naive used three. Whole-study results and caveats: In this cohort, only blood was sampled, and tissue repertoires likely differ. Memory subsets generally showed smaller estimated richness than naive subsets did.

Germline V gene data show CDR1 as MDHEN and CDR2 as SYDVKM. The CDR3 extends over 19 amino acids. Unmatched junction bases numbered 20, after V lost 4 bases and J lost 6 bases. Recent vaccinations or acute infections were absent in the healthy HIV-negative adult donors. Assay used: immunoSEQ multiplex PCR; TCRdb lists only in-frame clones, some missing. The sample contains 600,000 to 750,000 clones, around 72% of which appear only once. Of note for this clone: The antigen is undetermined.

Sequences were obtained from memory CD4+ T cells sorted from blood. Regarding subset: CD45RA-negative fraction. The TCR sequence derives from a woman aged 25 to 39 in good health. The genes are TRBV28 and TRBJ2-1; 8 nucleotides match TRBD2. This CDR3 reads CASSSDSGSYTGSFNEQFF. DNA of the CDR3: TGTGCCAGCAGTTCGGACAGCGGGAGCTACACGGGAAGTTTCAATGAGCAGTTCTTC.